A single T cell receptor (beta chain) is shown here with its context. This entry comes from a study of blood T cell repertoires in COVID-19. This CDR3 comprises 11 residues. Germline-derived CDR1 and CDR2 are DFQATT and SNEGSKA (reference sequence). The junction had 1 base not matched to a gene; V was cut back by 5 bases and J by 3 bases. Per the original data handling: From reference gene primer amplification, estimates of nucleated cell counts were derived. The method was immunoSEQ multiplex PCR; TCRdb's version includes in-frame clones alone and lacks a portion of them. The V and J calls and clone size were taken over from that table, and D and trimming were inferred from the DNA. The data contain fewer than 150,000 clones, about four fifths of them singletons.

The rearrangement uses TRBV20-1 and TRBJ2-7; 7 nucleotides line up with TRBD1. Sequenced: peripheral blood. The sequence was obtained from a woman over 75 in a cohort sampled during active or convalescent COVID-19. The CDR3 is CSAGDSYEQYF. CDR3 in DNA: TGCAGTGCTGGGGACAGCTACGAGCAGTACTTC.